This T cell receptor (beta chain) derives from a study of control samples from healthy donors and cancer patients. Clones were sequenced by immunoSEQ multiplex PCR, and TCRdb holds only the in-frame ones, with some missing. Of under 65,000 clones detected, roughly nine tenths appear once; the ten largest clones hold more than 1%. The germline V gene has CDR1 LGHDT and CDR2 YNNKEL (reference sequence). This CDR3 spans 13 amino acids. The V and J ends lost 7 bases and 0 bases respectively, with 6 bases between them. The clonotype was recovered from a woman between 45 and 65 years old with colorectal cancer. This sequence joins TRBV3-1 (or the pseudogene TRBV3-2) and TRBJ2-2; D ambiguous. The sequencing input was PBMCs. CDR3 residues: CASTRANTGELFF. The CDR3 nucleotides are TGTGCCAGCACGAGAGCGAACACCGGGGAGCTGTTTTTT.